The entry below describes one TCR beta chain. This sample was included in a study of blood T cell repertoires in COVID-19. V shed 6 bases, J shed 1 base, and the junction held 9 bases outside the gene matches. The CDR3 length is 15 residues. Germline loops: CDR1 MDHEN, CDR2 SYDVKM. TCRdb keeps only in-frame clones here, not all; method: immunoSEQ multiplex PCR. The table lists 230,000 or so clones, 80% to 85% of them singletons, with around 4.7% in the top ten. The specimen was peripheral blood. The TCR originated in a human donor in a cohort sampled during active COVID-19. The chain uses TRBV28 and TRBJ2-7, with 7 bases identical to TRBD1. The CDR3 loop is CASRIAWDSSYEQYF. The CDR3 DNA follows: TGTGCCAGCAGGATAGCGTGGGACAGTTCCTACGAGCAGTACTTC.